A few counts support the clone carrying this T cell receptor beta chain. The record originates from a study of PD-1 blockade in classical Hodgkin lymphoma. Every one of the patients relapsed after autologous stem cell transplantation (brentuximab vedotin exposure was variable). CDR3 length: 14 amino acids. V gave up 7 bases and J gave up 2 bases, with 15 bases separating them. Germline V gives CDR1 MNHNY, CDR2 SVGAGI (reference sequence). Sequencing used immunoSEQ multiplex PCR; TCRdb keeps in-frame clones, though not all of them. The repertoire holds under 30,000 clones, with roughly two thirds as singletons.

This specimen was peripheral blood mononuclear cells (PBMCs), taken at baseline. The sequence came from a human donor with classical Hodgkin lymphoma. The chain combines TRBV6-6 with TRBJ2-7; the D gene could be TRBD1 or TRBD2 (7 bases each). The CDR3 DNA follows: TGTGCCAGCACTCGGGACAGCGGGACCTACGAGCAGTACTTC. It specifies CASTRDSGTYEQYF.